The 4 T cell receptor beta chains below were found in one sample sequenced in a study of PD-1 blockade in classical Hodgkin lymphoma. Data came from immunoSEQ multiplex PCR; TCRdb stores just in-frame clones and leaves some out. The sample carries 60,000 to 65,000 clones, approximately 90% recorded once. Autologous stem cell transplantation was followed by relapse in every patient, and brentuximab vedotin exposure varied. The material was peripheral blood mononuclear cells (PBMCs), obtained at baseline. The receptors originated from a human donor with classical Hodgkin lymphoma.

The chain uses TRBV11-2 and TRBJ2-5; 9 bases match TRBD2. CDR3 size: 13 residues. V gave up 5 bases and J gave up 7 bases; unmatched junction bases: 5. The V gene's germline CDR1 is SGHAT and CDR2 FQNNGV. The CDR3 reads CASSRRTSVTQYF. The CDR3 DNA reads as TGTGCCAGCAGCCGGAGGACTAGCGTGACCCAGTACTTC.

DNA of the CDR3: TGTGCCAGCAGCTCGCTGTTGGGCAGGGACTATGGCTACACCTTC. Protein product: CASSSLLGRDYGYTF. The chain couples TRBV4-2 to TRBJ1-2, with D perhaps TRBD1 (5 bases). Trimming stripped 5 bases from V and 3 bases from J, with 16 bases between. Germline CDR1 is LGHNA and CDR2 is YNFKEQ. This CDR3 contains 15 residues.

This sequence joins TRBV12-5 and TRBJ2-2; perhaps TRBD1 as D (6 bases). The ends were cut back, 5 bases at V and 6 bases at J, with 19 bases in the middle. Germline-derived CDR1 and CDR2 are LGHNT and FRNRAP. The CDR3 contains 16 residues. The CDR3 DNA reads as TGTGCTAGTGGTCTTCAACAGGGCGGAAAAGCCGGGGAGCTGTTTTTT. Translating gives CASGLQQGGKAGELFF.

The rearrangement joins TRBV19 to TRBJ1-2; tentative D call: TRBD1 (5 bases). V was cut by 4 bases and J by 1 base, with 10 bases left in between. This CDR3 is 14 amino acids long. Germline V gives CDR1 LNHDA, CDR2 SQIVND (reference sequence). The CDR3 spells CASSTGSGNYGYTF. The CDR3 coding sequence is TGTGCCAGTAGTACAGGGTCGGGTAACTATGGCTACACCTTC.